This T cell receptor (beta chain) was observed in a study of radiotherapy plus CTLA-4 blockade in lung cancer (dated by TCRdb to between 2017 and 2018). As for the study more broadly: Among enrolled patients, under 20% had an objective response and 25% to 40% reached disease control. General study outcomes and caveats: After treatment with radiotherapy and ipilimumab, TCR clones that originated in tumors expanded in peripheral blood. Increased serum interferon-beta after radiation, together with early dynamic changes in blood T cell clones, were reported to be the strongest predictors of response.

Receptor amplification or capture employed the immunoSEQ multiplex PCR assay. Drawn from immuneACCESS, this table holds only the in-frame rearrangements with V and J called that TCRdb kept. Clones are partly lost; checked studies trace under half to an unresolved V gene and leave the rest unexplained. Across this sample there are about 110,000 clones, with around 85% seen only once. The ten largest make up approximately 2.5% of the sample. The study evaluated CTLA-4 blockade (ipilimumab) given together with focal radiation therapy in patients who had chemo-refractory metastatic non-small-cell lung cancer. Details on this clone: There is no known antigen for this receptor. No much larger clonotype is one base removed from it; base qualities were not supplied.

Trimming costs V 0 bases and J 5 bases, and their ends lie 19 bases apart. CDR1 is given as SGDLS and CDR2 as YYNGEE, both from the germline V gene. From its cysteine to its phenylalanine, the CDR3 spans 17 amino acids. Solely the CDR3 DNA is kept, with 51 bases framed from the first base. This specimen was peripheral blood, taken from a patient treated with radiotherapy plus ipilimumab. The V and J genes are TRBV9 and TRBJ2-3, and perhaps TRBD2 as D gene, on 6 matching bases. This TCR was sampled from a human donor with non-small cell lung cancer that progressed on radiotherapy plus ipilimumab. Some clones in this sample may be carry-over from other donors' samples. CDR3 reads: CASSVAGKGGQRDTQYF. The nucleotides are TGTGCCAGCAGCGTAGCGGGGAAGGGAGGCCAGAGAGATACGCAGTATTTT. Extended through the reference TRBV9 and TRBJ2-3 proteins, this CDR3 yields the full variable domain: DSGVTQTPKHLITATGQRVTLRCSPRSGDLSVYWYQQSLDQGLQFLIQYYNGEERAKGNILERFSAQQFPDLHSELNLSSLELGDSALYFCASSVAGKGGQRDTQYFGPGTRLTVL.